The 31 T cell receptor beta chains below were found in one sample sequenced in a study of T cells in localized non-small cell lung cancer. Profiled with immunoSEQ multiplex PCR; TCRdb holds only in-frame clones, not every one. This sample carries 90,000 to 100,000 clones, roughly 88% of them seen once, and the ten largest clones take roughly 4%. The input for sequencing was PBMCs, taken before any cancer treatment. These TCRs come from a woman aged 40-70 years with stage II squamous cell lung carcinoma.

The V call is TRBV5-4, the J call TRBJ2-5, with 8 bases lining up with TRBD1. Trimming removed 4 bases from V and 2 bases from J; junction bases left unmatched: 7. CDR3 size: 15 residues. Germline CDR1 reads SGHNT; CDR2 reads YYREEE (reference sequence). The CDR3 DNA follows: TGTGCCAGCAGCAGTCGGACAGGGCCTCAAGAGACCCAGTACTTC. Translation gives CASSSRTGPQETQYF.

This chain links TRBV7-9 with TRBJ2-3; a possible D gene is TRBD2 (5 bases). The length of the CDR3 is 12 residues. Looked up from germline, CDR1 is SEHNR and CDR2 is FQNEAQ (reference sequence). The V and J ends lost 8 bases and 2 bases respectively, with 8 bases between them. The CDR3 DNA follows: TGTGCCAGCCACGGGGACACAGATACGCAGTATTTT. It encodes CASHGDTDTQYF.

This chain links TRBV19 with TRBJ1-2; D gene unclear. CDR3 length: 14 residues. Looked up from germline, CDR1 is LNHDA and CDR2 is SQIVND (reference sequence). Trimming cost V 3 bases and J 2 bases, with 10 bases left between them. The CDR3 here is CASSIWASNYGYTF. The DNA for the CDR3 is TGTGCCAGTAGTATTTGGGCCAGCAACTATGGCTACACCTTC.

The chain is built from TRBV15 and TRBJ1-1, with a weak D call TRBD1 (6 bases). The V end was cut by 0 bases, the J end by 6 bases, with 14 bases between. CDR3 length: 15 residues. In germline, CDR1 is LNHNV, CDR2 YYDKDF (reference sequence). The CDR3 bases are TGTGCCACCAGCAGAGATCTTTGGGGGGCCGCTGAAGCTTTCTTT. Amino acids: CATSRDLWGAAEAFF.

The chain combines TRBV5-1 with TRBJ1-3; D unresolved. The germline V gene encodes CDR1 SGHRS and CDR2 YFSETQ. Trimming removed 0 bases at V and 0 bases at J, with 7 bases between. The length of the CDR3 is 15 residues. The CDR3 DNA reads as TGCGCCAGCAGCTTGGACGGGAGCTCTGGAAACACCATATATTTT. Its protein is CASSLDGSSGNTIYF.

In DNA form, the CDR3 reads TGTGCCAGCAGCGGATTAGCGGGAGATCTGAATGAGCAGTTCTTC. The encoded protein is CASSGLAGDLNEQFF. The J gene is TRBJ2-1, the V gene TRBV7-2; 9 bases match TRBD2. The CDR3 loop spans 15 amino acids. Germline trimming cut 5 bases from V and 7 bases from J; bases unmatched to any gene: 9. Germline values: CDR1 SGHTA, CDR2 FQGNSA. The variable domain in full, with the rest retrieved from reference TRBV7-2 and TRBJ2-1, is GAGVSQSPSNKVTEKGKDVELRCDPISGHTALYWYRQSLGQGLEFLIYFQGNSAPDKSGLPSDRFSAERTGGSVSTLTIQRTQQEDSAVYLCASSGLAGDLNEQFFGPGTRLTVL.

A single count supports this clone. The chain combines TRBV11-2 with TRBJ2-5; unclear D gene. This CDR3 has 14 residues. V dropped 5 bases and J dropped 5 bases, with 15 bases sitting between them. Germline lookup yields CDR1 SGHAT and CDR2 FQNNGV. CDR3: CASSQEVTTETQYF. The CDR3 nucleotides read TGTGCCAGCAGCCAAGAAGTCACCACCGAGACCCAGTACTTC.

This chain connects TRBV15 to TRBJ2-2; tentative D call: TRBD2 (7 bases). V lost 0 bases, J lost 2 bases, and 13 bases lay in between. Per the germline V gene, CDR1 is LNHNV and CDR2 is YYDKDF (reference sequence). The CDR3 contains 17 residues. In DNA, the CDR3 is TGTGCCACCAGCAGAGATCTGGGGGGGGCCAACACCGGGGAGCTGTTTTTT. Its translation is CATSRDLGGANTGELFF.

The V gene is TRBV5-1, the J gene TRBJ2-3, with 8 bases that match TRBD2. V shed 4 bases and J 0 bases; nucleotides not matched to a gene: 16. The CDR3 has 19 residues. Germline V gives CDR1 SGHRS, CDR2 YFSETQ. This chain's CDR3 is CASSGGLAGMTSSTDTQYF. The CDR3 nucleotides are TGCGCCAGCAGCGGCGGGCTAGCGGGTATGACGAGTAGCACAGATACGCAGTATTTT.

This CDR3 is CASSWLAGIGRNEQFF. The DNA for the CDR3 is TGTGCCAGCAGCTGGCTAGCGGGGATTGGGAGGAATGAGCAGTTCTTC. The rearrangement links TRBV5-5 to TRBJ2-1; 9 positions match TRBD2. This CDR3 is built from 16 residues. After removal of 3 bases from V and 7 bases from J, the junction contained 11 bases not matched to a gene. Germline V CDR1 and CDR2: SGHKS, YYEKEE (reference sequence).

The chain joins TRBV5-6 to TRBJ1-2, with D possibly being TRBD1 (6 bases). Trimming took off 2 bases at V and 8 bases at J, with 22 bases between the two ends. Germline CDR1 and CDR2: SGHDT and YYEEEE. The CDR3 covers 16 residues. CDR3 sequence: CASSLTGRGTPRGYTF. CDR3 bases: TGTGCCAGCAGCTTAACAGGGCGTGGAACCCCTAGAGGCTACACCTTC.

This rearrangement joins TRBV27 to TRBJ1-2, with D unclear. Germline V gene data show CDR1 as MNHEY and CDR2 as SMNVEV (reference sequence). This CDR3 has 15 amino acids. The V end was cut by 6 bases, the J end by 4 bases, with 18 bases between. CDR3 protein: CASSPLRSLSYGYTF. The DNA for the CDR3 is TGTGCCAGCAGCCCGTTAAGGTCCCTTTCCTATGGCTACACCTTC.

The chain couples TRBV29-1 to TRBJ2-1; no reliable D call. Trimming took 3 bases from V and 6 from J, leaving 9 bases between them. Germline values: CDR1 SQVTM, CDR2 ANQGSEA. The CDR3 spans 12 residues. This CDR3 is CSVDGDGNEQFF. The CDR3 nucleotides are TGCAGCGTTGATGGGGATGGCAATGAGCAGTTCTTC.

This chain uses TRBV5-1 with TRBJ1-2; D is uncertain. Trimming cost V 4 bases and J 1 base, with 11 bases left between them. The germline CDR1 and CDR2 sequences are SGHRS and YFSETQ. This CDR3 has 14 residues. DNA of the CDR3: TGCGCCAGCAGCCCGGAATTGAGTAACTATGGCTACACCTTC. Translating gives CASSPELSNYGYTF.

V and J are TRBV27 and TRBJ2-7; D is undetermined. Per the germline V gene, CDR1 is MNHEY and CDR2 is SMNVEV (reference sequence). With 5 bases removed from V and 1 base from J, the gap between germline ends came to 9 bases. The CDR3 contains 13 residues. The CDR3 nucleotides read TGTGCCAGCAGTAGGACGGGTTCCTACGAGCAGTACTTC. Residues: CASSRTGSYEQYF.

The genes are TRBV28 and TRBJ2-7, with D hard to call. V lost 4 bases to trimming and J lost 2 bases, with 3 bases between them. The germline CDR1 and CDR2 sequences are MDHEN and SYDVKM. The CDR3 is made up of 11 amino acids. The CDR3, as DNA: TGTGCCAGCAGTTCAGCCTACGAGCAGTACTTC. This translates into CASSSAYEQYF. The whole variable domain, remainder taken from reference TRBV28 and TRBJ2-7, is DVKVTQSSRYLVKRTGEKVFLECVQDMDHENMFWYRQDPGLGLRLIYFSYDVKMKEKGDIPEGYSVSREKKERFSLILESASTNQTSMYLCASSSAYEQYFGPGTRLTVT.

About this clone itself: In the same sample, other DNA sequences code for this CDR3. The rearrangement uses TRBV5-2 and TRBJ1-2. TRBV5-2 is marked as a pseudogene. CDR3 size: 16 residues. This chain's CDR3 is CASSQDPGPGVDGYTF. The CDR3, as DNA: TGCGCCAGCAGCCAAGATCCAGGGCCGGGGGTAGACGGCTACACCTTC.

This chain links TRBV19 with TRBJ2-1; 7 bases agree with TRBD2. Germline CDR1 is LNHDA and CDR2 is SQIVND (reference sequence). This CDR3 is 15 amino acids long. V was pared by 5 bases and J by 6 bases, with 10 bases of the junction left unmatched. This CDR3 reads CASSPPSGGVNEQFF. The CDR3 coding sequence is TGTGCCAGTAGTCCCCCTAGCGGAGGGGTCAATGAGCAGTTCTTC. The full variable domain, completed using reference TRBV19 and TRBJ2-1, is DGGITQSPKYLFRKEGQNVTLSCEQNLNHDAMYWYRQDPGQGLRLIYYSQIVNDFQKGDIAEGYSVSREKKESFPLTVTSAQKNPTAFYLCASSPPSGGVNEQFFGPGTRLTVL.

V usage is TRBV5-6 and J usage is TRBJ2-2; 9 nucleotides agree with TRBD1. Losses at the gene ends were 0 bases for V and 4 bases for J; bases not matched to a gene: 4. The CDR3 length is 16 residues. Per germline, CDR1 SGHDT and CDR2 YYEEEE. CDR3 amino acids: CASSLDDRGSTGELFF. The CDR3, as DNA: TGTGCCAGCAGCTTGGATGACAGGGGGTCCACCGGGGAGCTGTTTTTT.

The chain carries TRBV6-1 and TRBJ1-4; 7 nucleotides line up with TRBD1. In germline, CDR1 is MNHNS, CDR2 SASEGT. This CDR3 spans 14 amino acids. The junction had 9 bases not matched to a gene; V was cut back by 6 bases and J by 8 bases. The CDR3 nucleotides read TGTGCCAGCAGCACCGACAGGGTTGAAGAAAAACTGTTTTTT. Translating gives CASSTDRVEEKLFF.

CDR3: CASSLAPPGWDTEAFF. CDR3 bases: TGTGCCAGCAGCTTGGCCCCACCTGGTTGGGACACTGAAGCTTTCTTT. This rearrangement joins TRBV7-9 to TRBJ1-1; D unresolved. Germline V gene sequence: CDR1 SEHNR, CDR2 FQNEAQ (reference sequence). CDR3 length: 16 amino acids. The V and J ends lost 3 bases and 3 bases respectively, with 17 bases between them.

In this sample, this clone turned up once. The chain carries TRBV18 and TRBJ1-1, with 9 bases lining up with TRBD1. Losses at the gene ends were 2 bases for V and 0 bases for J; bases not matched to a gene: 4. The CDR3 consists of 16 residues. Germline assignment: CDR1 KGHSH and CDR2 LQKENI. The chain's CDR3 is CASSPYRGRVNTEAFF. In DNA, the CDR3 is TGTGCCAGCTCACCATACAGGGGGCGAGTGAACACTGAAGCTTTCTTT.

The gene calls are TRBV6-1 and TRBJ2-2; the match to TRBD1 covers 8 bases. Looked up from germline, CDR1 is MNHNS and CDR2 is SASEGT. Trimming cost V 2 bases and J 7 bases; bases outside gene matches: 3. The CDR3 spans 14 residues. CDR3 amino acids: CASSEQGAIGELFF. The CDR3 coding sequence is TGTGCCAGCAGTGAACAGGGGGCCATCGGGGAGCTGTTTTTT.

The V and J genes are TRBV27 and TRBJ1-2, with D perhaps TRBD1 (6 bases). Germline V gene sequence: CDR1 MNHEY, CDR2 SMNVEV (reference sequence). The CDR3 totals 17 residues. V was cut by 5 bases and J by 2 bases, with 21 bases left in between. Written as DNA, the CDR3 is TGTGCCAGCAGTCCTGAAAGACAGGCGAGATTAAACTATGGCTACACCTTC. This codes for CASSPERQARLNYGYTF.

The V gene is TRBV6-1, the J gene TRBJ2-5, with 7 bases aligning to TRBD2. Trimming cost V 7 bases and J 2 bases; bases outside gene matches: 1. The CDR3 is made up of 12 amino acids. From germline, CDR1 is MNHNS and CDR2 SASEGT. The CDR3 loop reads CASIGGQETQYF. The DNA for the CDR3 is TGTGCCAGCATCGGGGGGCAAGAGACCCAGTACTTC.

This clone was observed once. This chain connects TRBV5-1 to TRBJ2-3; 8 nucleotides line up with TRBD1. Germline CDR1 reads SGHRS; CDR2 reads YFSETQ. CDR3 length: 15 residues. V shed 0 bases, J shed 6 bases, and the junction held 6 bases outside the gene matches. CDR3 residues: CASSLDTGGTDTQYF. Written as DNA, the CDR3 is TGCGCCAGCAGCTTGGACACAGGGGGAACGGATACGCAGTATTTT.

The chain links TRBV30 to TRBJ1-2, with TRBD1 as a possible D gene (5 bases). V was trimmed by 3 bases and J by 5 bases, leaving 7 bases between them. This CDR3 comprises 11 residues. CDR1 GTSNPN and CDR2 SVGIG come from the germline V gene (reference sequence). The CDR3 region has the DNA TGTGCCTGGAGCCGGGGGTATGGCTACACCTTC. Translation: CAWSRGYGYTF.

The rearrangement links TRBV27 to TRBJ1-1; 8 bases match TRBD1. V was pared by 3 bases and J by 5 bases, with 2 bases of the junction left unmatched. CDR3 size: 13 residues. Germline CDR1 and CDR2: MNHEY and SMNVEV (reference sequence). The CDR3 sequence is CASSFRGLTEAFF. The CDR3 region has the DNA TGTGCCAGCAGTTTCAGGGGGCTGACTGAAGCTTTCTTT.

V is TRBV10-3 and J is TRBJ2-1; the match to TRBD2 covers 14 bases. Germline V CDR1 and CDR2: ENHRY, SYGVKD. The CDR3 is 17 amino acids. Trimming took 3 bases from V and 10 from J; bases not matched to a gene: 11. This chain's CDR3 is CAISEVPGLAGEEEQFF. CDR3 bases: TGTGCCATCAGTGAAGTCCCGGGACTAGCGGGAGAGGAGGAGCAGTTCTTC.

The V call is TRBV4-1, the J call TRBJ1-2; TRBD1 might be the D (6 bases). The germline V and J ends were trimmed by 0 bases and 0 bases, with 11 bases remaining between them. Germline V gene data show CDR1 as MGHRA and CDR2 as YSYEKL. This CDR3 is built from 16 residues. In DNA, the CDR3 is TGCGCCAGCAGCCAAGAACAGGGAACAGCTAACTATGGCTACACCTTC. Amino acids: CASSQEQGTANYGYTF.

The chain recombines TRBV5-6 with TRBJ1-2, with 9 bases that match TRBD1. CDR3 length: 15 amino acids. V lost 3 bases to trimming and J lost 8 bases; unmatched junction nucleotides: 11. Germline CDR1 SGHDT, CDR2 YYEEEE. CDR3 region: CASSSPGQGKSGYTF. The CDR3, as DNA: TGTGCCAGCAGCTCTCCGGGACAGGGAAAATCGGGCTACACCTTC.